The present TCR delta chain was sequenced within a study of γδ T cells in repeated Plasmodium falciparum infection. TCRdb re-called the multiplex PCR reads using CATT. The repertoire holds approximately 50,000 delta-chain clones, around 2% seen once, with around 24% in the top ten. Vgamma9/Vdelta2+ and Vdelta2-negative gammadelta T cells were flow-sorted from PBMC for bulk sequencing. This clone was found a few times. The mismatch at residue 18 between this DNA's translation and the TCRdb protein of a much larger clone likely reflects a read error; the protein shown is translated from the DNA. Germline CDR1 and CDR2: GEAIGNYY and EKD. The CDR3 runs to 20 residues.

This clonotype originated in a pool of human donors (malaria-infected and uninfected, not separated). The V gene call reads TRDV2; no J gene was called; the table assigns TRDD3, which was not confirmed against the DNA. The sequencing input was gamma-delta T cells from blood. CDR3 loop: CACDTLATGGYGGPTDKPIF. CDR3 sequence (DNA): TGTGCCTGTGACACCCTAGCGACTGGGGGATACGGGGGCCCCACCGATAAACCCATCTTT.